Presented here are 20 T cell receptor beta chains from one specimen sequenced in a study of identical twins. One entry per CDR3 protein results from TCRdb running MiXCR on the 5' RACE reads. The repertoire holds 200,000 to 250,000 distinct CDR3 sequences, with less than 8% as singletons. These data also formed part of another study, on yellow fever vaccine responses in identical twins.

Sequenced: memory (CD45RO+) T cells sorted from blood. Every receptor here comes from a woman younger than 30 in good health.

This clonotype was observed a handful of times. This chain connects TRBV4-3 to TRBJ2-1; 10 positions agree with TRBD2. CDR1 and CDR2 from the germline V gene are LGHNA and YSLEER. The CDR3 extends over 17 amino acids. V trimming: 0 bases; J trimming: 4 bases; junction bases outside the gene matches: 6. The CDR3 here is CASSQDTIAGGYNEQFF. As DNA, the CDR3 is TGCGCCAGCAGCCAAGATACCATAGCGGGAGGTTACAATGAGCAGTTCTTC.

This clonotype was counted only a few times. This chain uses TRBV30 with TRBJ2-7, with TRBD2 matching over 9 bases. This CDR3 is built from 15 residues. From germline, CDR1 is GTSNPN and CDR2 SVGIG (reference sequence). With 0 bases clipped from V and 3 bases from J, the junction kept 6 bases outside the gene matches. Here the CDR3 reads CAWSVAGGRFYEQYF. CDR3 sequence (DNA): TGTGCCTGGAGTGTAGCGGGGGGCCGTTTCTACGAGCAGTACTTC.

The chain recombines TRBV24-1 with TRBJ2-3; the D gene is possibly TRBD2 (6 bases). The CDR3 is made up of 15 amino acids. CDR1 is KGHDR and CDR2 is SFDVKD in the germline V gene. Trimming shortened V by 7 bases and J by 5 bases, and 18 bases separated the two germline ends. This chain's CDR3 is CATRPTRGGEDTQYF. CDR3 nucleotide sequence: TGTGCCACCAGACCTACTAGGGGAGGTGAAGATACGCAGTATTTT.

The table lists this clonotype with many counts. The chain couples TRBV7-9 to TRBJ2-5; D gene uncertain. The V gene lost 2 bases and the J gene lost 1 base, with 8 bases spanning the gap. CDR1 and CDR2 (germline): SEHNR, FQNEAQ (reference sequence). This CDR3 is built from 14 residues. CDR3 DNA sequence: TGTGCCAGCAGCTTAAATCCACCCCAAGAGACCCAGTACTTC. Amino acids: CASSLNPPQETQYF. The entire variable domain, with the rest obtained from reference TRBV7-9 and TRBJ2-5, is as follows: DTGVSQNPRHKITKRGQNVTFRCDPISEHNRLYWYRQTLGQGPEFLTYFQNEAQLEKSRLLSDRFSAERPKGSFSTLEIQRTEQGDSAMYLCASSLNPPQETQYFGPGTRLLVL.

This clonotype appeared a few times. The chain combines TRBV7-6 with TRBJ2-1; 9 bases match TRBD2. V trimming: 5 bases; J trimming: 7 bases; junction bases outside the gene matches: 12. CDR1 is SGHVS and CDR2 is FNYEAQ in the germline V gene. CDR3 length: 16 residues. CDR3 DNA sequence: TGTGCCAGCAGCCTCAGTGCGGCGGGAGGGGGAAATGAGCAGTTCTTC. This encodes CASSLSAAGGGNEQFF.

This clonotype was seen more than once but under ten times. This sequence joins TRBV14 and TRBJ1-4, with D possibly TRBD1 on 6 matching bases. Trimming stripped 2 bases from V and 7 bases from J, with 14 bases between. Germline-derived CDR1 and CDR2 are SGHDN and FVKESK. CDR3 length: 15 amino acids. The CDR3 region has the DNA TGTGCCAGCAGCCAAAGAGGACAGACGGTTGAAAAACTGTTTTTT. Its protein is CASSQRGQTVEKLFF.

This chain links TRBV18 with TRBJ2-7; perhaps TRBD1 as D (6 bases). The CDR3 has 17 residues. V lost 3 bases to trimming and J lost 2 bases, with 20 bases between them. The germline CDR1 and CDR2 sequences are KGHSH and LQKENI. The CDR3 sequence: CASSPVIISQGPYEQYF. The CDR3 nucleotides read TGTGCCAGCTCACCCGTGATAATCTCCCAGGGGCCCTACGAGCAGTACTTC.

The table lists this clonotype with a count of one. CDR3 coding DNA: TGTGCCAGCAGTTACGAAGGACTAGCGGGAGGATACTACGAGCAGTACTTC. It yields the protein CASSYEGLAGGYYEQYF. The V and J genes are TRBV6-2 or TRBV6-3 and TRBJ2-7, with TRBD2 identical over 14 bases. The CDR3 sequence is 17 residues long. J lost 3 bases, V lost 2 bases, and 6 bases had no gene match. CDR1 is MNHEY and CDR2 is SVGEGT in the germline V gene.

The chain carries TRBV11-2 and TRBJ2-1; TRBD2 might be the D (6 bases). This CDR3 region has 16 residues. Germline V CDR1 and CDR2: SGHAT, FQNNGV. V shed 1 base and J shed 5 bases, with 15 bases lying between them. CDR3 sequence reads: CASSLVAGTQNNEQFF. CDR3 sequence (DNA): TGTGCCAGCAGCTTAGTCGCGGGAACCCAAAACAATGAGCAGTTCTTC.

This clonotype was seen at least ten times. The V call is TRBV4-3, the J call TRBJ2-2; the D is unclear. The CDR3 length is 16 residues. In germline, CDR1 is LGHNA, CDR2 YSLEER. V gave up 0 bases and J gave up 4 bases, with 12 bases separating them. CDR3 DNA sequence: TGCGCCAGCAGCCAAGACATCGCGGATCCCACCGGGGAGCTGTTTTTT. It codes for CASSQDIADPTGELFF.

The chain uses TRBV28 and TRBJ1-2; 7 positions match TRBD1. The CDR3 runs to 14 residues. With V trimmed by 2 bases and J by 4 bases, 4 bases remained unmatched. Germline V gives CDR1 MDHEN, CDR2 SYDVKM. The CDR3 DNA follows: TGTGCCAGCAGTTTAGAGGACAGGCCCTATGGCTACACCTTC. Amino acid sequence: CASSLEDRPYGYTF.

This clonotype was observed at least ten times. The chain has TRBV12-3 or TRBV12-4 and TRBJ1-3, with 9 bases aligning to TRBD1. The CDR3 runs to 15 residues. Germline trimming cut 3 bases from V and 0 bases from J; bases unmatched to any gene: 0. In DNA form, the CDR3 reads TGTGCCAGCAGTTTGACAGGGGGCTCTGGAAACACCATATATTTT. Amino acids: CASSLTGGSGNTIYF.

In this sample, this clonotype turned up many times. J is TRBJ2-7 and V is TRBV29-1; D might be TRBD2 (5 bases). CDR3 length equals 14 residues. Per germline, CDR1 SQVTM and CDR2 ANQGSEA. Deletions cut 2 bases from V and 4 bases from J, with 15 bases between. DNA of the CDR3: TGCAGCGTTGAACTCCCATTCGAGGGATACGAGCAGTACTTC. Its translation is CSVELPFEGYEQYF.

This clonotype was found many times. V is TRBV12-3 or TRBV12-4 and J is TRBJ2-1; 7 positions match TRBD2. The length of the CDR3 is 15 residues. Germline trimming cut 1 base from V and 0 bases from J; bases unmatched to any gene: 0. The CDR3 nucleotides read TGTGCCAGCAGTTTAGGCGGGAGCTCCTACAATGAGCAGTTCTTC. Translated, it gives CASSLGGSSYNEQFF.

The chain is built from TRBV10-3 and TRBJ1-4; 9 bases line up with TRBD1. With 3 bases clipped from V and 7 bases from J, the junction kept 6 bases outside the gene matches. Germline V gene data show CDR1 as ENHRY and CDR2 as SYGVKD. The CDR3 contains 15 residues. The CDR3 nucleotides read TGTGCCATCAGTGATCCGGGACAGGGTGGTGAAAAACTGTTTTTT. As protein: CAISDPGQGGEKLFF.

This clonotype has only a few counts. The genes are TRBV5-6 and TRBJ2-7; 7 nucleotides line up with TRBD1. Trimming at V came to 3 bases and at J to 3 bases, leaving 6 bases not matched to a gene. CDR1 is SGHDT and CDR2 is YYEEEE in the germline V gene. The CDR3 is 14 amino acids. CDR3 nucleotides: TGTGCCAGCAGCTACCGGGACAGTTTCTACGAGCAGTACTTC. Amino acid sequence: CASSYRDSFYEQYF.

This clonotype has a handful of counts. The chain couples TRBV7-2 to TRBJ2-2; no clear D gene. The CDR3 contains 15 residues. Per the germline V gene, CDR1 is SGHTA and CDR2 is FQGNSA. V was shortened by 2 bases and J by 3 bases, with 10 bases between the two germline ends. The CDR3, as DNA: TGTGCCAGCAGCTTATCCCCAGGCTACACCGGGGAGCTGTTTTTT. Protein: CASSLSPGYTGELFF.

The chain joins TRBV4-2 to TRBJ1-2, with 9 bases matching TRBD1. The CDR3 covers 14 residues. Germline V CDR1 and CDR2: LGHNA, YNFKEQ. Trimming took 2 bases from V and 4 from J; bases not matched to a gene: 2. The CDR3 DNA is TGTGCCAGCAGCCAATCGACAGGGGGCTATGGCTACACCTTC. Protein product: CASSQSTGGYGYTF.

The table lists this clonotype with a few counts. The chain couples TRBV5-1 to TRBJ1-2, with D tentatively TRBD1 (6 bases). The CDR3 has 14 residues. Trimming removed 0 bases from V and 2 bases from J, with 8 bases in between. Germline V gene sequence: CDR1 SGHRS, CDR2 YFSETQ. For the CDR3, the DNA is TGCGCCAGCAGCTTGGACAGGGACAACTATGGCTACACCTTC. It specifies CASSLDRDNYGYTF.

This clonotype came up many times. The chain uses TRBV29-1 and TRBJ1-4; D unclear. CDR1 SQVTM and CDR2 ANQGSEA come from the germline V gene. Trimming stripped 4 bases from V and 2 bases from J, with 8 bases between. The CDR3 spans 13 residues. For the CDR3, the DNA is TGCAGCGTTGGTAGCCAGACTAATGAAAAACTGTTTTTT. This sequence encodes CSVGSQTNEKLFF.